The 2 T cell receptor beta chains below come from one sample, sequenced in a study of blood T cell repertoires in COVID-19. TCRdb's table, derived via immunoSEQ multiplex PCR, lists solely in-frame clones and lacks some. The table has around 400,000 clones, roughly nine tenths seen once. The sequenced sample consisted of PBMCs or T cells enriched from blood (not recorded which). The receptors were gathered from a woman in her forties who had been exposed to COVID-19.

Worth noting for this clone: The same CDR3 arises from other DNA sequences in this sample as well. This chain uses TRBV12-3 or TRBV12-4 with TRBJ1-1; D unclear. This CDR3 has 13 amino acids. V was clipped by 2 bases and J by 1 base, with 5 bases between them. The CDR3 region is CASSLSGNTEAFF. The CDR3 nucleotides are TGTGCCAGCAGTTTATCGGGGAACACTGAAGCTTTCTTT.

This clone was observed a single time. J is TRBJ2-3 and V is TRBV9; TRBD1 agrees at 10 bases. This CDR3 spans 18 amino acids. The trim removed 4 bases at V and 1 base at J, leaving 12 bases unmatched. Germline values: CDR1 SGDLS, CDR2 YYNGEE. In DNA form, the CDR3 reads TGTGCCAGCAGCACTCAAACCGGGACAGGGGCCGGCACAGATACGCAGTATTTT. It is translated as CASSTQTGTGAGTDTQYF.